The clone carrying this T cell receptor beta chain was detected only once. The sample comes from a study of blood T cell repertoires in COVID-19. Study in general: Acute and convalescent COVID-19 specimens originated in the United States, Italy and Spain. PBMCs, B-cell-depleted T cells, or T cells provided the cDNA or gDNA that made up the material.

The CDR3 is 13 amino acids. Germline CDR1 reads SEHNR; CDR2 reads FQNEAQ (reference sequence). Trimming pared 5 bases from V and 1 base from J, leaving 8 bases between. Original processing notes: It was from reference gene primer amplification that nucleated cell counts were estimated. TCRdb's copy holds only in-frame clones and misses some; the assay was immunoSEQ multiplex PCR. V and J calls and clone size are copied from that table; D and trimming were computed from the DNA. The sample yields tens of thousands of clones, around 88% seen once. The sample comprised peripheral blood. This TCR was recovered from a woman over 75 with acute or convalescent COVID-19. The chain uses TRBV7-9 and TRBJ1-1; no firm D call. The CDR3 loop reads CASSPYRNTEAFF. Written as DNA, the CDR3 is TGTGCCAGCAGCCCGTATCGGAACACTGAAGCTTTCTTT.